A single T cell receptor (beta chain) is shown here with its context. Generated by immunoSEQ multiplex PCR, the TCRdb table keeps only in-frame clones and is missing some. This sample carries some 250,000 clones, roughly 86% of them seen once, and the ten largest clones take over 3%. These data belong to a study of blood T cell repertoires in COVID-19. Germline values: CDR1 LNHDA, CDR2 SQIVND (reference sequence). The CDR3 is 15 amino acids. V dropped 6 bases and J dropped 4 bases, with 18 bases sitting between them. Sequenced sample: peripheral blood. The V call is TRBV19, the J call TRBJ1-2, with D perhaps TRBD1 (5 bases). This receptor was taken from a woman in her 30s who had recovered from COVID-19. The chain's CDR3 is CASSDPVGGVYGYTF. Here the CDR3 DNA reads TGTGCCAGTAGCGACCCGGTCGGGGGGGTCTATGGCTACACCTTC.